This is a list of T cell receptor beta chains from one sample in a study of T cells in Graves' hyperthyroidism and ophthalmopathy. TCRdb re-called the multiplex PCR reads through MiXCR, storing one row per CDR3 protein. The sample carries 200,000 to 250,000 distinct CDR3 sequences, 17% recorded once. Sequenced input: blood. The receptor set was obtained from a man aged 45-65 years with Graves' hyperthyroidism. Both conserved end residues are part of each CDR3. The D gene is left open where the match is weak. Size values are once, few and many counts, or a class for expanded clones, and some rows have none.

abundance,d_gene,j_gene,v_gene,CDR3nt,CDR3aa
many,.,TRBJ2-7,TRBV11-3,TGTGCCAGCAGCTTTTCATTCGGCGGCTACGAGCAGTACTTC,CASSFSFGGYEQYF
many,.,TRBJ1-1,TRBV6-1,TGTGCCAGCAGTGAAGCGGGACATTCGTACGCTGAAGCTTTCTTT,CASSEAGHSYAEAFF
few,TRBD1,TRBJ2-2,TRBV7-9,TGTGCCAGCAGGCCGGGACAGGGTGGATCCGGGGAGCTGTTTTTT,CASRPGQGGSGELFF
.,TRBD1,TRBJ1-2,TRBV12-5,TGTGCTAGTGGCCGGACAGGTGGCTTCGAACTATATGGCTACACCTTC,CASGRTGGFELYGYTF
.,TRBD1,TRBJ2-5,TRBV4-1,TGCGCCAGCAGCCCTCCGGGGACAGGGAGGAAGACCCAGTACTTC,CASSPPGTGRKTQYF
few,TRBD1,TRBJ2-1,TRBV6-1,TGTGCCAGCAGTGGACAGGGGGGCTCCTACAATGAGCAGTTCTTC,CASSGQGGSYNEQFF
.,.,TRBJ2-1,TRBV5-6,TGTGCCAGCAGTTGGGGTGGAGAAGGGAATGAGCAGTTCTTC,CASSWGGEGNEQFF
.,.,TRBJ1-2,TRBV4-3,TGCGCCAGCAGCCGATCCTTCCGCCGCGCATCAGGCTACACCTTC,CASSRSFRRASGYTF
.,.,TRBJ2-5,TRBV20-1,TGCAGTGCCGGGCCGGCTAGCGCTGGGGAGACCCAGTACTTC,CSAGPASAGETQYF
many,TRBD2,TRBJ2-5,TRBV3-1,TGTGCCAGCAGCCAATCTAGCGGAAACCAAGAGACCCAGTACTTC,CASSQSSGNQETQYF
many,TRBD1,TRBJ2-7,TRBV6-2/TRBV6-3,TGTGCCAGCAAAGATGGGGACAGTAGCTCCTACGAGCAGTACTTC,CASKDGDSSSYEQYF
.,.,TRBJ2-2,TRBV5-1,TGCGCCAGCAGCTTCCGGGACTTCCCCTTTGGGGAGCTGTTTTTT,CASSFRDFPFGELFF
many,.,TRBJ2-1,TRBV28,TGTGCCAGCAGACAAGGACACCTCCCTAATGAGCAGTTCTTC,CASRQGHLPNEQFF
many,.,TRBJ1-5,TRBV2,TGTGCCAGCAGTGGAGCTCGCGGCAATCAGCCCCAGCATTTT,CASSGARGNQPQHF
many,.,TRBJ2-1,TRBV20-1,TGCAGTGCTGAGGACGGAAGGAATGAGCAGTTCTTC,CSAEDGRNEQFF
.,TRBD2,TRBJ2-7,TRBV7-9,TGTGCCAGCAGCCCACCTAGCGGGACGGACGAGCAGTACTTC,CASSPPSGTDEQYF
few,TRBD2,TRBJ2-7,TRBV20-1,TGCAGTGCTAGAGAGGCTTATCTAGCGGGCTACCCTGGAGAGCAGTACTTC,CSAREAYLAGYPGEQYF
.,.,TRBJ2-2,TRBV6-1,TGTGCCAGCAGGCCGGGAAAGAACACCGGGGAGCTGTTTTTT,CASRPGKNTGELFF
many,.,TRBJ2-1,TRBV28,TGTGCCAGCAGTTTCAGGTTCCTTGGGAATGAGCAGTTCTTC,CASSFRFLGNEQFF
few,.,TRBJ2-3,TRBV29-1,TGCAGCGTTGAAGGGGGTCATAACACAGATACGCAGTATTTT,CSVEGGHNTDTQYF
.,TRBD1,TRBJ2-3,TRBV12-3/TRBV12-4,TGTGCCAGCAGCGCTACCACCGGGACAGGGACAGATACGCAGTATTTT,CASSATTGTGTDTQYF
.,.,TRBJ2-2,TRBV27,TGTGCCAGCAGTTTAGTATACACCGGGGAGCTGTTTTTT,CASSLVYTGELFF
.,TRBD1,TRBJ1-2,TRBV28,TGTGCCAGCAGCCTCGGGACAGGGGTGAGCTATCGCTACACCTTC,CASSLGTGVSYRYTF
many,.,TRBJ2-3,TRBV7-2,TGTGCCAGCAGCAAGACAGGCCTCACAGATACGCAGTATTTT,CASSKTGLTDTQYF
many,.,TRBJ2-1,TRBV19,TGTGCCAGTAGTATTCGGGGGTACGCCTACAATGAGCAGTTCTTC,CASSIRGYAYNEQFF
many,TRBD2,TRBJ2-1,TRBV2,TGTGCCAGCAGTCGAACTAGCGGGAGTACTAGGGATGAGCAGTTCTTC,CASSRTSGSTRDEQFF
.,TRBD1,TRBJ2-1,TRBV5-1,TGCGCCAGCAGCTTCTCGGGCAGGGGGCACAATGAGCAGTTCTTC,CASSFSGRGHNEQFF
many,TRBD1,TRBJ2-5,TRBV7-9,TGTGCCAGCAGCCTAGTGGACAGGGGGCAAGTAGAGACCCAGTACTTC,CASSLVDRGQVETQYF
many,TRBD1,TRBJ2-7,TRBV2,TGTGCCAGCAGTGGGGGGACAGCCCCAACCTACGAGCAGTACTTC,CASSGGTAPTYEQYF
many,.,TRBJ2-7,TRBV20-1,TGCAGTGCTAGAGATCAGGGGCTAGCGCCGTTCTACGAGCAGTACTTC,CSARDQGLAPFYEQYF
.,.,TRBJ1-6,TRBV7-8,TGTGCCAGCAGCTTAGTCGGTACAGGAAATTCACCCCTCCACTTT,CASSLVGTGNSPLHF
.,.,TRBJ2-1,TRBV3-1,TGTGCCAGCAGCCTCCTGACCGCGAGGGAGCAGTTCTTC,CASSLLTAREQFF
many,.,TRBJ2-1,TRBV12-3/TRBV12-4,TGTGCCAGCAGTTTAGTCCCGGACGTCGACTATGAGCAGTTCTTC,CASSLVPDVDYEQFF
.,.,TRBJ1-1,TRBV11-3,TGTGCCAGCAGCTTACGACAGGTGAAGGCTGAAGCTTTCTTT,CASSLRQVKAEAFF
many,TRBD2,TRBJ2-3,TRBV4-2,TGTGCCAGCAGCCAAGTTAGCGGGACCCCCACAGATACGCAGTATTTT,CASSQVSGTPTDTQYF
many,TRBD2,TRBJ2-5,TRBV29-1,TGCAGCGTTGACGGGAGGGCCGGGGAGACCCAGTACTTC,CSVDGRAGETQYF
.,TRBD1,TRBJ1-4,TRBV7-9,TGTGCCAGCAGTAAGACAGGGAAAAATGAAAAACTGTTTTTT,CASSKTGKNEKLFF
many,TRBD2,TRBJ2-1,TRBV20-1,TGCAGTGCTAGCCCCCGAGGGGCGGGAGGGTCCTACAATGAGCAGTTCTTC,CSASPRGAGGSYNEQFF
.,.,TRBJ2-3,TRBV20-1,TGCAGTGCTAGAGATGCTCAGGCCGGGACGCAGTATTTT,CSARDAQAGTQYF
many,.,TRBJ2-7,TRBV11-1,TGTGCCAGCAGCCTTACGACCCGATCCTACGAGCAGTACTTC,CASSLTTRSYEQYF